This note documents a single T cell receptor beta chain sequence. Authors' processing steps: Researchers report that nucleated cell counts were estimated from reference gene primer amplification. The method was immunoSEQ multiplex PCR; TCRdb's version includes in-frame clones alone and lacks a portion of them. V, J and clone size are those of that table, while D and trimming were read from the DNA. The sample records approximately 140,000 clones, around four fifths being singletons. Germline-derived CDR1 and CDR2 are LGHDT and YNNKEL (reference sequence). The CDR3 is 19 residues long. V trimming: 6 bases; J trimming: 9 bases; junction bases outside the gene matches: 18. The source of the sample is a study of blood T cell repertoires in COVID-19. For the study at large: Researchers got acute and convalescent COVID-19 samples from the United States, Italy and Spain. T cells, B-cell-depleted T cells, or PBMCs provided the cDNA or gDNA that served as material.

The chain combines TRBV3-1 (or the pseudogene TRBV3-2) with TRBJ1-6, with 12 bases aligning to TRBD1. This sequence was found in a human donor in a cohort sampled during active COVID-19. The sample was peripheral blood. The CDR3 loop is CASRYSSGTGGVSASPLHF. CDR3 nucleotide sequence: TGTGCCAGCAGATACTCCTCCGGGACAGGGGGCGTTTCCGCTTCACCCCTCCACTTT.